This T cell receptor (beta chain) was observed in a study of neoadjuvant anti-PD-1 for oral cavity cancer. Study as a whole: Patients without progression got a fourth dose around day 43.

Patients were newly diagnosed with stage II-IVA oral cavity squamous cell carcinoma without prior systemic or radiation treatment. These oral cavity squamous cell carcinomas were HPV-negative and locally advanced. The CDR3 is made up of 15 amino acids. V shed 3 bases and J 8 bases; nucleotides not matched to a gene: 4. Germline CDR1 is LNHDA and CDR2 is SQIVND (reference sequence). Only one count was recorded for this clone. Tumor libraries mostly used about 4.6 ug genomic DNA, two replicates each. Method: immunoSEQ multiplex PCR; TCRdb's copy keeps in-frame clones and lacks some. The data hold 12,000 or so clones, with 64% observed a single time.

The clonotype originates from a person between 40 and 85 years old with oral cavity squamous cell carcinoma. The donor label of this sample is uncertain. The sample was tumor tissue, taken before nivolumab (anti-PD-1) treatment. J is TRBJ2-1 and V is TRBV19, with TRBD2 matching over 13 bases. As DNA, the CDR3 is TGTGCCAGTAGTATGGGACTAGCGGGACGTGATGAGCAGTTCTTC. Translated, it gives CASSMGLAGRDEQFF.